One sample yielded the 30 T cell receptor beta chains listed below, sequenced in a study of beta chain features in type 1 diabetes. General study points: Shortening of TCRB CDR3s, moderate but significant, appeared in all four CD4+ subsets of Type 1 diabetes patients.

The antigens these receptors bind are not known. Expressed TCRB transcripts were sequenced, since all the RNA that had been isolated was reverse transcribed. TCRdb's table, derived via immunoSEQ multiplex PCR, lists solely in-frame clones and lacks some. The sample holds some 110,000 clones, about a sixth seen once. Sequencing was carried out using central memory CD4+ T cells from blood. These receptors all come from a man aged 25 to 40 with type 1 diabetes.

This clone was observed a handful of times. V usage is TRBV18 and J usage is TRBJ2-7, with D tentatively TRBD2 (5 bases). CDR1 is KGHSH, CDR2 LQKENI, per germline. Trimming left V 3 bases short and J 3 bases short, with 18 bases between. The CDR3 spans 16 residues. The DNA for the CDR3 is TGTGCCAGCTCACCCGAAGGTGAGGGCGGCCTCTACGAGCAGTACTTC. Translating gives CASSPEGEGGLYEQYF.

The V and J genes are TRBV9 and TRBJ2-7, with unresolved D. Germline CDR1 SGDLS, CDR2 YYNGEE. This CDR3 is 13 amino acids long. Trimming pared 4 bases from V and 5 bases from J, leaving 13 bases between. The CDR3: CASSPNPLDEQYF. The DNA of the CDR3 is TGTGCCAGCAGCCCTAATCCGCTAGACGAGCAGTACTTC.

The V call is TRBV10-3, the J call TRBJ2-5; 8 nucleotides align to TRBD2. Per the germline V gene, CDR1 is ENHRY and CDR2 is SYGVKD. J lost 2 bases, V lost 11 bases, and 7 bases had no gene match. The CDR3 extends over 13 amino acids. CDR3 region: CAVAGLGQETQYF. The CDR3 DNA reads TGTGCCGTAGCGGGGTTGGGGCAAGAGACCCAGTACTTC.

The sample holds many counts of this clone. The chain carries TRBV29-1 and TRBJ1-5; D not certain. V lost 7 bases, J lost 6 bases, and 13 bases lay in between. The CDR3 length is 12 residues. Germline lookup yields CDR1 SQVTM and CDR2 ANQGSEA. In nucleotides, the CDR3 is TGCAGCGCCGGGTGGGCGGGTCAGCCCCAGCATTTT. Its protein product is CSAGWAGQPQHF.

The chain combines TRBV18 with TRBJ1-6; the D gene is possibly TRBD1 (6 bases). Germline V gene sequence: CDR1 KGHSH, CDR2 LQKENI. The V end was cut by 1 base, the J end by 6 bases, with 19 bases between. This CDR3 is 18 amino acids long. The CDR3, as DNA: TGTGCCAGCTCACCACGATCTCCAGGGGCTGGGGGTAATTCACCCCTCCACTTT. It specifies CASSPRSPGAGGNSPLHF.

V usage is TRBV7-9 and J usage is TRBJ2-4; D not resolved. The CDR3 is 16 residues long. The germline V and J ends were trimmed by 1 base and 9 bases, with 19 bases remaining between them. Germline lookup yields CDR1 SEHNR and CDR2 FQNEAQ (reference sequence). The CDR3 DNA is TGTGCCAGCAGCTTAGAATCGATCAGTTCGGGTAGCATTCAGTACTTC. Amino acid sequence: CASSLESISSGSIQYF.

V usage is TRBV29-1 and J usage is TRBJ1-6, with D tentatively TRBD1 (6 bases). Germline-derived CDR1 and CDR2 are SQVTM and ANQGSEA. The CDR3 consists of 15 residues. V lost 8 bases and J lost 10, with 24 bases in between. The CDR3 here is CSLGRWGLVKSPLHF. The CDR3 bases are TGCAGCTTAGGCCGGTGGGGGCTCGTAAAATCACCCCTCCACTTT.

The chain joins TRBV5-6 to TRBJ2-3; TRBD2 aligns across 7 bases. Trimming at V came to 1 base and at J to 0 bases, leaving 5 bases not matched to a gene. The CDR3 is 16 residues long. Germline CDR1 is SGHDT and CDR2 is YYEEEE. DNA of the CDR3: TGTGCCAGCAGCTTGAGGCTAGCGGCTAGCACAGATACGCAGTATTTT. Its protein product is CASSLRLAASTDTQYF.

In its sample, this clone was seen a few times. The V call is TRBV4-3, the J call TRBJ1-3; D unclear. V was shortened by 0 bases and J by 0 bases, with 9 bases between the two germline ends. Germline assignment: CDR1 LGHNA and CDR2 YSLEER. The CDR3 contains 16 residues. For the CDR3, the DNA is TGCGCCAGCAGCCAAGAACTAGGGAGCTCTGGAAACACCATATATTTT. This sequence encodes CASSQELGSSGNTIYF.

This clone was counted between two and nine times. V and J are TRBV5-6 and TRBJ2-3; D might be TRBD2 (5 bases). The CDR3 covers 14 residues. Germline V lookup: CDR1 SGHDT, CDR2 YYEEEE. Trimming shortened V by 5 bases and J by 5 bases, and 15 bases separated the two germline ends. CDR3 residues: CASSDSGVRDTQYF. Written as DNA, the CDR3 is TGTGCCAGCAGTGACTCCGGGGTGAGAGATACGCAGTATTTT.

The chain is built from TRBV7-2 and TRBJ1-4, with 9 bases identical to TRBD1. The germline V gene has CDR1 SGHTA and CDR2 FQGNSA. This CDR3 contains 16 residues. With V trimmed by 2 bases and J by 4 bases, 5 bases remained unmatched. CDR3 residues: CASSLRRGQGNEKLFF. As DNA, the CDR3 is TGTGCCAGCAGCTTACGTAGGGGACAGGGTAATGAAAAACTGTTTTTT.

This clone was seen more than once but under ten times. At one end, the junction sequence differs from germline, possibly due to a read error. The chain is built from TRBV29-1 and TRBJ1-2, with D perhaps TRBD1 (6 bases). Germline-derived CDR1 and CDR2 are SQVTM and ANQGSEA. The CDR3 totals 14 residues. CDR3 sequence reads: CNVGPTGDNYGYTF. CDR3 DNA sequence: TGCAACGTTGGCCCGACAGGAGATAACTATGGCTACACCTTC.

This clone was seen more than once but under ten times. The chain uses TRBV28 and TRBJ2-4, with D perhaps matching TRBD1 or TRBD2 (5 bases each). The CDR3 length is 17 residues. The germline gives CDR1 MDHEN, CDR2 SYDVKM. The germline V and J ends were trimmed by 2 bases and 3 bases, with 17 bases remaining between them. CDR3 bases: TGTGCCAGCAGTTTAAGGACACACCGTGGGGGCAAAAACATTCAGTACTTC. Its protein is CASSLRTHRGGKNIQYF.

This clone was seen many times. The genes are TRBV7-2 and TRBJ2-7; D is tentatively TRBD1 or TRBD2 (6 bases each). The CDR3 covers 15 residues. The V gene lost 1 base and the J gene lost 1 base, with 11 bases spanning the gap. Germline-derived CDR1 and CDR2 are SGHTA and FQGNSA. The CDR3 here is CASSLVGGTSYEQYF. In nucleotides, the CDR3 is TGTGCCAGCAGCTTAGTAGGAGGGACATCCTACGAGCAGTACTTC.

The table lists this clone with a few counts. This chain uses TRBV4-2 with TRBJ2-3; 16 bases map to TRBD2. The CDR3 is made up of 17 amino acids. Trimming at V came to 3 bases and at J to 6 bases, leaving 6 bases not matched to a gene. Germline CDR1 and CDR2: LGHNA and YNFKEQ. DNA of the CDR3: TGTGCCAGCAGCCATGGGACTAGCGGGGGGGCCACGGATACGCAGTATTTT. Translation: CASSHGTSGGATDTQYF.

This clone came up a few times. This sequence joins TRBV6-5 and TRBJ1-6; 8 nucleotides match TRBD1. The length of the CDR3 is 14 residues. After removal of 7 bases from V and 6 bases from J, the junction contained 5 bases not matched to a gene. Germline V gives CDR1 MNHEY, CDR2 SVGAGI. The CDR3 reads CASTPDRVNSPLHF. The CDR3 DNA reads as TGTGCCAGCACTCCGGACAGGGTTAATTCACCCCTCCACTTT.

In its sample, this clone was seen a few times. This sequence joins TRBV30 and TRBJ1-5; TRBD1 aligns across 7 bases. The CDR3 totals 17 residues. CDR1 is GTSNPN, CDR2 SVGIG, per germline (reference sequence). Trimming cost V 0 bases and J 2 bases; bases outside gene matches: 10. DNA for the CDR3: TGTGCCTGGAGTGTGGGGGTATACAGGGGTGGCAATCAGCCCCAGCATTTT. Translated, it gives CAWSVGVYRGGNQPQHF.

This chain joins TRBV5-1 and TRBJ2-2; D not certain. This CDR3 spans 15 amino acids. The germline V gene encodes CDR1 SGHRS and CDR2 YFSETQ. Trimming removed 0 bases from V and 3 bases from J, with 9 bases in between. The CDR3 DNA reads TGCGCCAGCAGCTTGGACAGTGTCGACACCGGGGAGCTGTTTTTT. This encodes CASSLDSVDTGELFF.

This sequence joins TRBV7-7 and TRBJ1-4; 12 nucleotides line up with TRBD1. V gave up 5 bases and J gave up 8 bases; unmatched junction bases: 6. Germline V gene sequence: CDR1 SSHAT, CDR2 FNYEAQ (reference sequence). CDR3 length: 15 amino acids. This chain's CDR3 is CASSPGTGGTEKLFF. CDR3 in DNA: TGTGCCAGCAGCCCAGGGACAGGGGGCACAGAAAAACTGTTTTTT. Filled out from reference TRBV7-7 and TRBJ1-4, the complete variable domain reads GAGVSQSPRYKVTKRGQDVTLRCDPISSHATLYWYQQALGQGPEFLTYFNYEAQPDKSGLPSDRFSAERPEGSISTLTIQRTEQRDSAMYRCASSPGTGGTEKLFFGSGTQLSVL.

The chain carries TRBV7-2 and TRBJ2-1; 7 nucleotides line up with TRBD2. The CDR3 has 15 amino acids. Germline V lookup: CDR1 SGHTA, CDR2 FQGNSA. V was pared by 1 base and J by 3 bases, with 3 bases of the junction left unmatched. CDR3 amino acids: CASSLGLADYNEQFF. The CDR3, as DNA: TGTGCCAGCAGCTTAGGGCTAGCGGACTACAATGAGCAGTTCTTC.

As regards this clone: Given a much more abundant clone one base away, this may be a read error. The same CDR3 can be traced to other DNA sequences in this sample. The chain uses TRBV11-2 and TRBJ2-3; D uncertain. Trimming removed 5 bases at V and 1 base at J, with 7 bases between. The CDR3 is 13 amino acids. Looked up from germline, CDR1 is SGHAT and CDR2 is FQNNGV. CDR3 residues: CASSPPGTDTQYF. The CDR3, as DNA: TGTGCCAGCAGCCCCCCGGGCACAGATACGCAGTATTTT.

The V call is TRBV5-1, the J call TRBJ2-2, with 9 positions matching TRBD2. Per the germline V gene, CDR1 is SGHRS and CDR2 is YFSETQ. V lost 3 bases, J lost 3 bases, and 6 bases stayed unmatched. The CDR3 length is 16 residues. As DNA, the CDR3 is TGCGCCAGCAGCTCCTTAGCGGGGGAGGACACCGGGGAGCTGTTTTTT. Protein: CASSSLAGEDTGELFF.

This clone was detected a few times. The rearrangement uses TRBV5-4 and TRBJ1-4; TRBD1 might be the D (5 bases). CDR3 length: 15 residues. With 5 bases removed from V and 0 bases from J, the gap between germline ends came to 11 bases. CDR1 and CDR2 from the germline V gene are SGHNT and YYREEE (reference sequence). CDR3 in DNA: TGTGCCAGCAGTCGACAGACCACAACTAATGAAAAACTGTTTTTT. It encodes CASSRQTTTNEKLFF. The full variable domain, its missing parts supplied by reference TRBV5-4 and TRBJ1-4, is ETGVTQSPTHLIKTRGQQVTLRCSSQSGHNTVSWYQQALGQGPQFIFQYYREEENGRGNFPPRFSGLQFPNYSSELNVNALELDDSALYLCASSRQTTTNEKLFFGSGTQLSVL.

This clone came up a few times. V is TRBV4-3 and J is TRBJ1-4; D gene unclear. The CDR3 contains 15 residues. The germline CDR1 and CDR2 sequences are LGHNA and YSLEER. V was trimmed by 0 bases and J by 13 bases, leaving 18 bases between them. The CDR3 nucleotides are TGCGCCAGCAGCCAAGAGATGATCGGCGGGATGTTACTGTTTTTT. It is translated as CASSQEMIGGMLLFF.

The sample holds many counts of this clone. This sample includes further DNA sequences coding for the same CDR3. The chain couples TRBV18 to TRBJ2-3; TRBD2 matches at 8 bases. J gave up 2 bases and V 6 bases, and 7 bases lay outside the gene matches. This CDR3 region has 15 residues. Germline CDR1 reads KGHSH; CDR2 reads LQKENI. The CDR3 reads CASSPGLAVTDTQYF. CDR3 DNA sequence: TGTGCCAGCTCGCCCGGACTAGCAGTCACAGATACGCAGTATTTT.

V is TRBV5-1 and J is TRBJ2-3; the D is unclear. Germline V gene lookup returns CDR1 SGHRS and CDR2 YFSETQ. The CDR3 spans 15 residues. The germline V and J ends were trimmed by 1 base and 4 bases, with 13 bases remaining between them. The CDR3 coding sequence is TGCGCCAGCAGCTTGTCGGCGAGTTCACCAGATACGCAGTATTTT. As protein: CASSLSASSPDTQYF.

As concerns this clone: The sample contains more than one DNA sequence encoding this CDR3. The chain has TRBV12-5 and TRBJ2-2; D remains ambiguous. This CDR3 has 14 amino acids. Germline loops: CDR1 LGHNT, CDR2 FRNRAP. Trimming cost V 1 base and J 5 bases, with 8 bases left between them. The DNA of the CDR3 is TGTGCTAGTGGTTTGGGTCAGGTAACCGGGGAGCTGTTTTTT. Its translation is CASGLGQVTGELFF.

This clone was observed a handful of times. This chain's CDR3 is CSGETGPDTEAFF. In DNA, the CDR3 is TGCAGCGGAGAGACAGGGCCGGACACTGAAGCTTTCTTT. V and J are TRBV29-1 and TRBJ1-1; 7 bases agree with TRBD1. This CDR3 comprises 13 residues. Germline CDR1 reads SQVTM; CDR2 reads ANQGSEA. V dropped 7 bases and J dropped 3; count of bases not matched to a gene: 8. The complete variable domain, with remaining parts taken from reference TRBV29-1 and TRBJ1-1, reads SAVISQKPSRDICQRGTSLTIQCQVDSQVTMMFWYRQQPGQSLTLIATANQGSEATYESGFVIDKFPISRPNLTFSTLTVSNMSPEDSSIYLCSGETGPDTEAFFGQGTRLTVV.

In its sample, this clone was seen a few times. The genes are TRBV5-1 and TRBJ1-2; TRBD1 aligns across 9 bases. CDR1 is SGHRS, CDR2 YFSETQ, per germline. V shed 4 bases, J shed 6 bases, and the junction held 7 bases outside the gene matches. There are 14 residues in the CDR3. This CDR3 is CASSQQGAFDGYTF. CDR3 nucleotides: TGCGCCAGCAGCCAACAGGGGGCGTTTGATGGCTACACCTTC. The complete variable domain, with remaining parts taken from reference TRBV5-1 and TRBJ1-2, reads KAGVTQTPRYLIKTRGQQVTLSCSPISGHRSVSWYQQTPGQGLQFLFEYFSETQRNKGNFPGRFSGRQFSNSRSEMNVSTLELGDSALYLCASSQQGAFDGYTFGSGTRLTVV.

This clone has a handful of counts. J is TRBJ2-1 and V is TRBV4-2; perhaps D is TRBD1 or TRBD2 (5 bases each). The CDR3 loop spans 12 amino acids. V lost 0 bases, J lost 9 bases, and 6 bases lay in between. CDR1 and CDR2 from the germline V gene are LGHNA and YNFKEQ. This CDR3 is CASSQDGTEQFF. The DNA of the CDR3 is TGTGCCAGCAGCCAAGACGGGACTGAGCAGTTCTTC.